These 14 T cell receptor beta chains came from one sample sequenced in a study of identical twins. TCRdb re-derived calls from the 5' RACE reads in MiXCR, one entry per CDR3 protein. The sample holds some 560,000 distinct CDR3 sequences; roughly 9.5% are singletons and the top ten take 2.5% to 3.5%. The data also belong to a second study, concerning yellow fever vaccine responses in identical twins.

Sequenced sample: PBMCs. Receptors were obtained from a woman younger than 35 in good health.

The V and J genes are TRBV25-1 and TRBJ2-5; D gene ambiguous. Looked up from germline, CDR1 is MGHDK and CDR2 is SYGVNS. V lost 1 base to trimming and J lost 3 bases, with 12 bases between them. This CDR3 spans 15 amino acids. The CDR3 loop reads CASSESAIPKETQYF. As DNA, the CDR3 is TGTGCCAGCAGTGAATCGGCCATACCAAAAGAGACCCAGTACTTC. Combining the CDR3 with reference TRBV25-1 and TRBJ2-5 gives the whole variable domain EADIYQTPRYLVIGTGKKITLECSQTMGHDKMYWYQQDPGMELHLIHYSYGVNSTEKGDLSSESTVSRIRTEHFPLTLESARPSHTSQYLCASSESAIPKETQYFGPGTRLLVL.

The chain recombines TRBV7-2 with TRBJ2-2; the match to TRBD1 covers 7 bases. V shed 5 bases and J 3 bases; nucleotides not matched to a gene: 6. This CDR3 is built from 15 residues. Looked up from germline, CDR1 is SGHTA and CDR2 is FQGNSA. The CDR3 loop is CASSPGGTDTGELFF. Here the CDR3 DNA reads TGTGCCAGCAGCCCAGGGGGAACGGACACCGGGGAGCTGTTTTTT.

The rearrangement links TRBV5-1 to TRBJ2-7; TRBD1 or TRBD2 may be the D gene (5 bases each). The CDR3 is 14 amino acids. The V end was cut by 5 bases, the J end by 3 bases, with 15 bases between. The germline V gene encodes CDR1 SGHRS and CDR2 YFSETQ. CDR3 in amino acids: CASSPGTLLYEQYF. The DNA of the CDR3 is TGCGCCAGCAGTCCCGGGACCCTTCTCTACGAGCAGTACTTC. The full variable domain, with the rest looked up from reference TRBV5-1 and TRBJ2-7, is KAGVTQTPRYLIKTRGQQVTLSCSPISGHRSVSWYQQTPGQGLQFLFEYFSETQRNKGNFPGRFSGRQFSNSRSEMNVSTLELGDSALYLCASSPGTLLYEQYFGPGTRLTVT.

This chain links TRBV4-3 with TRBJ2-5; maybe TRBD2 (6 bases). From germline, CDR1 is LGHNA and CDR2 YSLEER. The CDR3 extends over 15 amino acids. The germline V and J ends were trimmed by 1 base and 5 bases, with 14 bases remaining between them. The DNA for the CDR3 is TGCGCCAGCAGCCAAGGATGGGGGGTCTGGGAGACCCAGTACTTC. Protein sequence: CASSQGWGVWETQYF.

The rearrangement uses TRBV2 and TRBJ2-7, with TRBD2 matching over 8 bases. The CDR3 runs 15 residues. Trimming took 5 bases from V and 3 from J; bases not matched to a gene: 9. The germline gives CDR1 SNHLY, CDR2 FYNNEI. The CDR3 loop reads CASSPPGLEDYEQYF. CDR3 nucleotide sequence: TGTGCCAGCAGTCCTCCGGGACTAGAAGACTACGAGCAGTACTTC.

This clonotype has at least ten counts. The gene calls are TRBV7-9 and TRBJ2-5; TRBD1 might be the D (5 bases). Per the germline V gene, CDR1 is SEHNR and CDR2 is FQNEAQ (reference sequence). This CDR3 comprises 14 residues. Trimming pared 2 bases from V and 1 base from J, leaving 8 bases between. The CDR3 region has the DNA TGTGCCAGCAGCTTAAACCAGGGCCAAGAGACCCAGTACTTC. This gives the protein CASSLNQGQETQYF.

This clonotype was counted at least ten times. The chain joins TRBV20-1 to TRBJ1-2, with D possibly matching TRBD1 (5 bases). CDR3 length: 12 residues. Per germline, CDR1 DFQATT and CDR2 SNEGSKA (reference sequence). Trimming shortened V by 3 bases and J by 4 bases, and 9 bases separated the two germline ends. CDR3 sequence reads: CSASDDSYGYTF. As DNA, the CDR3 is TGCAGTGCTAGTGACGACAGCTATGGCTACACCTTC.

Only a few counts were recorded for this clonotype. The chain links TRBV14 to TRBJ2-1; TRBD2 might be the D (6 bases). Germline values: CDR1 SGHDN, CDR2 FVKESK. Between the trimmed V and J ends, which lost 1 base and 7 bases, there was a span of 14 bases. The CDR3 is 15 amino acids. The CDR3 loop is CASSQAAAGGNEQFF. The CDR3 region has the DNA TGTGCCAGCAGCCAAGCGGCAGCGGGTGGGAATGAGCAGTTCTTC.

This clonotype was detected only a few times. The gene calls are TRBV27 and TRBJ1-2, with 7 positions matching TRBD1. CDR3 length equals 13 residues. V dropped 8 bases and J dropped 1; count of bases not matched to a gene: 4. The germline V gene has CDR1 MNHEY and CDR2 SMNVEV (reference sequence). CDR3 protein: CASWTGINYGYTF. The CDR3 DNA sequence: TGTGCCAGCTGGACAGGCATTAACTATGGCTACACCTTC.

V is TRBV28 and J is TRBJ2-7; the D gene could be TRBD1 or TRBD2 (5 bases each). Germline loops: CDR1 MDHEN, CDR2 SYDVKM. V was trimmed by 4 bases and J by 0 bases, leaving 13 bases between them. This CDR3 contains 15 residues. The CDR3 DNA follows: TGTGCCAGCAGTTCCCCCGGGACCAGCTCCTACGAGCAGTACTTC. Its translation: CASSSPGTSSYEQYF.

The CDR3 protein is CAWNKGALNTGELFF. The CDR3 DNA reads as TGTGCCTGGAATAAGGGGGCTTTGAACACCGGGGAGCTGTTTTTT. The chain uses TRBV30 and TRBJ2-2; 7 bases align to TRBD1. The CDR3 contains 15 residues. J was trimmed by 1 base and V by 4 bases; bases with no gene match: 6. From germline, CDR1 is GTSNPN and CDR2 SVGIG (reference sequence).

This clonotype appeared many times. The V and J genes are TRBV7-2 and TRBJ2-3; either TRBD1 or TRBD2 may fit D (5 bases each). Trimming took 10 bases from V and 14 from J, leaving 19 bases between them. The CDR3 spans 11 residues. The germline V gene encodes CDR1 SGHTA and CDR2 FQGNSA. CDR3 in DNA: TGTGCCATCAACACGATAGGGACGGTGTATTTT. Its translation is CAINTIGTVYF. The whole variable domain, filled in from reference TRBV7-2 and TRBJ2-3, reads GAGVSQSPSNKVTEKGKDVELRCDPISGHTALYWYRQSLGQGLEFLIYFQGNSAPDKSGLPSDRFSAERTGGSVSTLTIQRTQQEDSAVYLCAINTIGTVYFGPGTRLTVL.

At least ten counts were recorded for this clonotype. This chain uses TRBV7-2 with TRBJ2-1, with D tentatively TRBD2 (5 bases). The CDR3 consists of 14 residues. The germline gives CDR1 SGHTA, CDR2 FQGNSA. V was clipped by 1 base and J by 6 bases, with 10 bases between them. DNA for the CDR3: TGTGCCAGCAGCTTAGGATCTAGCACCAATGAGCAGTTCTTC. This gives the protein CASSLGSSTNEQFF.

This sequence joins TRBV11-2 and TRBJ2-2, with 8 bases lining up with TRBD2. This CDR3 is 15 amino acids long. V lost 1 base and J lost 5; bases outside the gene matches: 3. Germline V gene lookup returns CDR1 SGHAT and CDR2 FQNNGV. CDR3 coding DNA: TGTGCCAGCAGCTTAGGACTAGCGCTGACCGGGGAGCTGTTTTTT. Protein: CASSLGLALTGELFF.